This T cell receptor (beta chain) was retrieved from a study of T cells in Graves' hyperthyroidism and ophthalmopathy. The study's findings and limits: Ophthalmopathy was identified by the model a median 6.5 months ahead of onset.

Together with thyroid ultrasound, orbital computed tomography, serum thyroxine and TRAb, clinical symptoms were used for diagnoses. The V end lost 5 bases, the J end lost 4 bases, and 9 bases lay between the germline ends. The germline CDR1 and CDR2 sequences are MNHNS and SASEGT. The CDR3 has 13 residues. The investigators amplified TCR beta CDR3 regions from RNA transcripts. A first-round RT-PCR of the TCR CDR3 used the HTBI primer set. One entry per CDR3 protein results from TCRdb running MiXCR on the multiplex PCR reads. The data show hundreds of thousands of distinct CDR3 sequences, about 45% seen once. About this clonotype: Its antigen remains unidentified. A much larger clonotype is one base distant, so this may be a read error.

The genes are TRBV6-1 and TRBJ1-5; D ambiguous. Input material: peripheral blood or thyroid tissue (not recorded which). The source of this sequence is an adult man with Graves' disease, either hyperthyroidism or ophthalmopathy (not recorded which). CDR3: CASSPTINQPQHF. In nucleotides, the CDR3 is TGTGCCAGCAGTCCGACGATAAATCAGCCCCAGCATTTT.